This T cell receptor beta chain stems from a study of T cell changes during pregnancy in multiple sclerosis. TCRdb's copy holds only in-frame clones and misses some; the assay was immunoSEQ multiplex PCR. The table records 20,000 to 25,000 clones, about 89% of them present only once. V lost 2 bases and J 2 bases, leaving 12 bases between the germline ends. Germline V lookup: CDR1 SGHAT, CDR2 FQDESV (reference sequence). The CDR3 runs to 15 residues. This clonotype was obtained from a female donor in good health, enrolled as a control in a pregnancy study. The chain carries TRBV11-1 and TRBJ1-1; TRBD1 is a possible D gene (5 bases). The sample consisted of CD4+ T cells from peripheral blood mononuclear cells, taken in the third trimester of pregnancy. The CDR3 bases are TGTGCCAGCAGCTTACGGGGGGTTCTAAACACTGAAGCTTTCTTT. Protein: CASSLRGVLNTEAFF.